One sample yielded the 26 T cell receptor beta chains listed below, sequenced in a study of blood T cell repertoires in COVID-19. The method was immunoSEQ multiplex PCR; TCRdb's version includes in-frame clones alone and lacks a portion of them. The sample lists approximately 45,000 clones; around nine tenths were seen once. Sequenced: peripheral blood. The receptors originated from a man between 35 and 55 years old with COVID-19, enrolled during active disease.

The chain combines TRBV2 with TRBJ2-1; 9 nucleotides match TRBD1. V was clipped by 4 bases and J by 7 bases; unmatched bases: 2. Germline CDR1 is SNHLY and CDR2 is FYNNEI. The CDR3 totals 13 residues. CDR3 region: CASSGDRGNEQFF. The DNA for the CDR3 is TGTGCCAGCAGTGGCGACAGGGGGAATGAGCAGTTCTTC.

The chain employs TRBV5-1 and TRBJ1-5; possible D gene TRBD1, 5 bases. The CDR3 runs to 16 residues. The germline gives CDR1 SGHRS, CDR2 YFSETQ. V lost 6 bases and J lost 0, with 16 bases in between. The DNA for the CDR3 is TGCGCCAGCAATAGAGACAGTGTATATAGCAATCAGCCCCAGCATTTT. It codes for CASNRDSVYSNQPQHF. Together with reference TRBV5-1 and TRBJ1-5, the CDR3 gives the full variable domain: KAGVTQTPRYLIKTRGQQVTLSCSPISGHRSVSWYQQTPGQGLQFLFEYFSETQRNKGNFPGRFSGRQFSNSRSEMNVSTLELGDSALYLCASNRDSVYSNQPQHFGDGTRLSIL.

The V and J genes are TRBV3-1 (or the pseudogene TRBV3-2) and TRBJ1-5, with 10 bases lining up with TRBD1. The CDR3 extends over 18 amino acids. After removal of 4 bases from V and 7 bases from J, the junction contained 16 bases not matched to a gene. Germline CDR1 and CDR2: LGHDT and YNNKEL (reference sequence). CDR3: CASSPSPRDRGYWQPQHF. DNA of the CDR3: TGTGCCAGCAGCCCTTCCCCCCGGGACAGGGGCTACTGGCAGCCCCAGCATTTT.

This rearrangement joins TRBV5-6 to TRBJ2-5; no reliable D call. With 2 bases removed from V and 5 bases from J, the gap between germline ends came to 4 bases. Germline CDR1 is SGHDT and CDR2 is YYEEEE. The CDR3 loop spans 11 amino acids. CDR3 amino acids: CASSFGETQYF. The DNA for the CDR3 is TGTGCCAGCAGCTTCGGTGAGACCCAGTACTTC.

The gene calls are TRBV20-1 and TRBJ1-5; TRBD1 is a possible D gene (5 bases). Between the trimmed V and J ends, which lost 3 bases and 0 bases, there was a span of 15 bases. CDR1 and CDR2 (germline): DFQATT, SNEGSKA (reference sequence). The CDR3 covers 16 residues. The CDR3 spells CSASRQRQLSNQPQHF. The CDR3 region has the DNA TGCAGTGCTAGTCGACAACGACAGCTTAGCAATCAGCCCCAGCATTTT.

The rearrangement joins TRBV2 to TRBJ2-2; 8 nucleotides match TRBD2. Germline CDR1 reads SNHLY; CDR2 reads FYNNEI. CDR3 length: 16 residues. Trimming cost V 2 bases and J 4 bases; bases outside gene matches: 6. The CDR3 DNA is TGTGCCAGCAGTGAACGAAGAGCGGGGGCCACCGGGGAGCTGTTTTTT. Protein product: CASSERRAGATGELFF.

V usage is TRBV6-6 and J usage is TRBJ1-6; 9 nucleotides match TRBD1. V lost 5 bases, J lost 3 bases, and 8 bases stayed unmatched. CDR1 and CDR2 (germline): MNHNY, SVGAGI (reference sequence). The CDR3 covers 17 residues. The CDR3 DNA follows: TGTGCCAGCAGTCCCCGGGGACAGGGAATCTATAATTCACCCCTCCACTTT. Encoded protein: CASSPRGQGIYNSPLHF.

The chain recombines TRBV6-5 with TRBJ2-7, with D tentatively TRBD2 (5 bases). CDR3 size: 15 residues. The V and J ends lost 7 bases and 9 bases respectively, with 25 bases between them. CDR1 is MNHEY, CDR2 SVGAGI, per germline. CDR3 loop: CASTQRGVRASGQYF. The CDR3 DNA reads TGTGCCAGCACCCAACGGGGAGTACGAGCCAGTGGGCAGTACTTC.

Only one count was recorded for this clone. The chain uses TRBV7-2 and TRBJ2-1, with a tentative D call TRBD1 (6 bases). CDR3 length: 17 amino acids. Per germline, CDR1 SGHTA and CDR2 FQGNSA. Trimming shortened V by 5 bases and J by 7 bases, and 24 bases separated the two germline ends. The CDR3 sequence: CASSRRVENRDGNEQFF. The CDR3 nucleotides read TGTGCCAGCAGCCGCAGGGTGGAAAACAGGGATGGGAATGAGCAGTTCTTC.

The CDR3 protein is CASSTRGGGSPLHF. CDR3 sequence (DNA): TGTGCCAGCAGCACCAGGGGTGGTGGATCACCCCTCCACTTT. J is TRBJ1-6 and V is TRBV6-5; perhaps TRBD1 as D (6 bases). The CDR3 consists of 14 residues. The germline V gene encodes CDR1 MNHEY and CDR2 SVGAGI. V gave up 6 bases and J gave up 10 bases, with 16 bases separating them.

J is TRBJ1-5 and V is TRBV19, with D possibly TRBD1 on 5 matching bases. V was shortened by 5 bases and J by 7 bases, with 12 bases between the two germline ends. Germline CDR1 LNHDA, CDR2 SQIVND (reference sequence). The CDR3 sequence is 13 residues long. DNA of the CDR3: TGTGCCAGTAGTGCGGGAGGGGAACAGCCCCAGCATTTT. Translated: CASSAGGEQPQHF.

The chain joins TRBV3-1 (or the pseudogene TRBV3-2) to TRBJ1-2; D is unclear. Germline V gene sequence: CDR1 LGHDT, CDR2 YNNKEL (reference sequence). Trimming stripped 1 base from V and 8 bases from J, with 8 bases between. The CDR3 runs 12 residues. The CDR3 loop is CASSQAITGYTF. Here the CDR3 DNA reads TGTGCCAGCAGCCAAGCTATAACGGGCTACACCTTC.

The gene calls are TRBV19 and TRBJ1-6, with D perhaps matching TRBD1 (6 bases). Germline V gene lookup returns CDR1 LNHDA and CDR2 SQIVND (reference sequence). The CDR3 spans 14 residues. Trimming left V 3 bases short and J 10 bases short, with 13 bases between. CDR3 DNA: TGTGCCAGTAGTATTCAGGGGAAAGAATCACCCCTCCACTTT. Its protein product is CASSIQGKESPLHF. The variable domain in full, with the rest retrieved from reference TRBV19 and TRBJ1-6, is DGGITQSPKYLFRKEGQNVTLSCEQNLNHDAMYWYRQDPGQGLRLIYYSQIVNDFQKGDIAEGYSVSREKKESFPLTVTSAQKNPTAFYLCASSIQGKESPLHFGNGTRLTVT.

This clone came up once. This chain links TRBV2 with TRBJ1-1; 8 nucleotides line up with TRBD1. CDR1 and CDR2 (germline): SNHLY, FYNNEI. The CDR3 totals 13 residues. After removal of 10 bases from V and 0 bases from J, the junction contained 4 bases not matched to a gene. The CDR3 DNA follows: TGTGCCACCGAGACAGGGGTGAACACTGAAGCTTTCTTT. It codes for CATETGVNTEAFF.

The sample holds a few counts of this clone. The chain is built from TRBV10-2 and TRBJ1-5; D gene ambiguous. The CDR3 covers 12 residues. Germline V gene lookup returns CDR1 WSHSY and CDR2 SAAADI. V lost 3 bases and J lost 7, with 7 bases in between. CDR3 DNA: TGCGCCAGCAGTGATCCGGGGCAGCCCCAGCATTTT. Its protein is CASSDPGQPQHF.

The rearrangement uses TRBV2 and TRBJ1-1; 10 bases are a match to TRBD1. This CDR3 has 16 residues. Germline lookup yields CDR1 SNHLY and CDR2 FYNNEI. The V and J ends lost 5 bases and 0 bases, in that order; junction bases with no gene match: 6. The CDR3 nucleotides read TGTGCCAGCAGTCGACAGGGGGCTCGGGTGAACACTGAAGCTTTCTTT. Translating it yields CASSRQGARVNTEAFF.

The rearrangement joins TRBV19 to TRBJ1-5; 10 bases are shared with TRBD1. This CDR3 region has 17 residues. Germline V gene lookup returns CDR1 LNHDA and CDR2 SQIVND (reference sequence). The V gene end was trimmed by 10 bases and the J gene end by 0 bases; junction bases not matched to a gene: 12. In DNA, the CDR3 is TGTGCCACGACCTCGGGACAGGGGACTTATAGCAATCAGCCCCAGCATTTT. It is translated as CATTSGQGTYSNQPQHF.

This rearrangement joins TRBV7-6 to TRBJ2-7; tentatively, D is TRBD1 (6 bases). The CDR3 covers 15 residues. Germline CDR1 reads SGHVS; CDR2 reads FNYEAQ. Trimming stripped 0 bases from V and 0 bases from J, with 9 bases between. The CDR3 loop reads CASSLATDSSYEQYF. CDR3 nucleotide sequence: TGTGCCAGCAGCTTAGCAACGGACAGCTCCTACGAGCAGTACTTC. The full variable domain, rest sourced from reference TRBV7-6 and TRBJ2-7, is GAGVSQSPRYKVTKRGQDVALRCDPISGHVSLYWYRQALGQGPEFLTYFNYEAQQDKSGLPNDRFSAERPEGSISTLTIQRTEQRDSAMYRCASSLATDSSYEQYFGPGTRLTVT.

This rearrangement joins TRBV6-5 to TRBJ1-4; tentative D call: TRBD1 (5 bases). V lost 8 bases and J lost 6, with 13 bases in between. Per germline, CDR1 MNHEY and CDR2 SVGAGI. The length of the CDR3 is 13 residues. The CDR3 DNA follows: TGTGCCAGCCAAAGACAGAAGGATGAAAAACTGTTTTTT. It specifies CASQRQKDEKLFF.

The rearrangement links TRBV7-9 to TRBJ2-7, with D perhaps TRBD2 (5 bases). Per germline, CDR1 SEHNR and CDR2 FQNEAQ (reference sequence). The CDR3 spans 13 residues. Trimming took 4 bases from V and 2 from J, leaving 9 bases between them. CDR3 nucleotide sequence: TGTGCCAGCAGCTCCATCGGGGCCTACGAGCAGTACTTC. Residues: CASSSIGAYEQYF.

This clone occurred a few times. The rearrangement uses TRBV5-6 and TRBJ1-2; the D gene is possibly TRBD1 (5 bases). This CDR3 region has 14 residues. The germline V and J ends were trimmed by 9 bases and 0 bases, with 15 bases remaining between them. From germline, CDR1 is SGHDT and CDR2 YYEEEE. The CDR3 protein is CATQGSSANYGYTF. The CDR3 DNA follows: TGTGCCACCCAGGGCAGCTCAGCTAACTATGGCTACACCTTC. Full variable domain (outside the CDR3, taken from reference TRBV5-6 and TRBJ1-2): DAGVTQSPTHLIKTRGQQVTLRCSPKSGHDTVSWYQQALGQGPQFIFQYYEEEERQRGNFPDRFSGHQFPNYSSELNVNALLLGDSALYLCATQGSSANYGYTFGSGTRLTVV.

This clone has a single count. In nucleotides, the CDR3 is TGCGCCAGCAACCCGGGACAGGGTTTGACAGATACGCAGTATTTT. This gives the protein CASNPGQGLTDTQYF. The chain is built from TRBV5-1 and TRBJ2-3; 9 nucleotides agree with TRBD1. CDR3 length: 15 residues. Germline values: CDR1 SGHRS, CDR2 YFSETQ. The junction had 8 bases not matched to a gene; V was cut back by 6 bases and J by 3 bases.

The V gene is TRBV19, the J gene TRBJ2-3, with D possibly TRBD1 on 6 matching bases. Trimming removed 3 bases from V and 3 bases from J, with 13 bases in between. Per germline, CDR1 LNHDA and CDR2 SQIVND (reference sequence). CDR3 length equals 15 residues. CDR3 sequence: CASSIQGLITDTQYF. CDR3 sequence (DNA): TGTGCCAGTAGTATCCAGGGGCTGATTACAGATACGCAGTATTTT.

The rearrangement links TRBV29-1 to TRBJ1-4, with D possibly being TRBD1 (6 bases). The V and J ends lost 6 bases and 8 bases respectively, with 22 bases between them. From germline, CDR1 is SQVTM and CDR2 ANQGSEA. The CDR3 is 15 residues long. The CDR3 DNA follows: TGCAGCGTACCTCGCGACAGGTCTGTTGGGGAAAAACTGTTTTTT. It codes for CSVPRDRSVGEKLFF.

V is TRBV5-1 and J is TRBJ1-4, with 9 bases aligning to TRBD1. In germline, CDR1 is SGHRS, CDR2 YFSETQ. The CDR3 sequence is 18 residues long. J lost 5 bases, V lost 4 bases, and 15 bases had no gene match. CDR3 protein: CASSRGSGAGQGNEKLFF. CDR3 bases: TGCGCCAGCAGCCGCGGGAGTGGAGCGGGACAGGGCAATGAAAAACTGTTTTTT.

This chain connects TRBV18 to TRBJ1-2; D is unresolved. Per germline, CDR1 KGHSH and CDR2 LQKENI. CDR3 length: 13 amino acids. The germline V and J ends were trimmed by 2 bases and 2 bases, with 6 bases remaining between them. The CDR3 sequence: CASSPKENYGYTF. CDR3 sequence (DNA): TGTGCCAGCTCACCAAAGGAGAACTATGGCTACACCTTC.